This is a list of T cell receptor beta chains from one sample in a study of neurological immune-mediated disorders. A single record per CDR3 protein comes from TCRdb applying MiXCR to the 5' RACE reads. The table shows 15,000 to 20,000 distinct CDR3 sequences, with 6% to 8.5% occurring only once. Sequencing input: CD8+ T cells from blood. All receptors derive from a woman in her 30s with HTLV-1-associated myelopathy (HAM/TSP). The CDR3 runs from the conserved cysteine through the conserved F or W. D genes are given only for firm matches. Clone size is given for some rows only: seen once, a few or many times, or a class if the clone is expanded.

TRBD1,TRBJ2-7,many,TRBV27,TGTGCCAGCAGCTCCGGGACAGGGGGTGGAGAGCAGTACTTC,CASSSGTGGGEQYF
TRBD2,TRBJ2-3,many,TRBV20-1,TGCAGTGCATATCCGCGGGAGGTTAGCACAGATACGCAGTATTTT,CSAYPREVSTDTQYF
TRBD1,TRBJ1-1,-,TRBV30,TGTGCCTGGAGTGGCGGGACAGGGGCGGCTGAAGCTTTCTTT,CAWSGGTGAAEAFF
TRBD1,TRBJ2-7,many,TRBV27,TGTGCCAGCAGTTTCGACAGGGATGGCGAGCAGTACTTC,CASSFDRDGEQYF
TRBD2,TRBJ2-7,few,TRBV7-6,TGTGCCAGCAGCCCTACTAGCGGGGGCCACAGCTCCTACGAGCAGTACTTC,CASSPTSGGHSSYEQYF
TRBD2,TRBJ2-1,few,TRBV7-2,TGTGCCAGCAGCCAAACTAGCGGGGGGGTTGAGCAGTTCTTC,CASSQTSGGVEQFF
TRBD2,TRBJ2-4,many,TRBV20-1,TGCAGTGCGCAAAATTGGACTAGCGGGGGGGTACCCAAAAACATTCAGTACTTC,CSAQNWTSGGVPKNIQYF
TRBD1,TRBJ2-7,many,TRBV10-2,TGCGCCAGCAGTGGGGGACAGGGACCCTACGAGCAGTACTTC,CASSGGQGPYEQYF
TRBD2,TRBJ2-1,many,TRBV5-6,TGTGCCAGCAGCACCGTAGCGGGGGCATACAATGAGCAGTTCTTC,CASSTVAGAYNEQFF
TRBD1,TRBJ2-7,-,TRBV4-2,TGTGCCAGCAGCCCCCAGACAGGGAGTTCCTACGAGCAGTACTTC,CASSPQTGSSYEQYF
-,TRBJ2-1,many,TRBV2,TGTGCCAGCAGTGATTTCTCATACAATGAGCAGTTCTTC,CASSDFSYNEQFF
-,TRBJ2-3,-,TRBV10-2,TGCGCCAGCTCAAAGGGAGCTGGTCACACAGATAAGCAGTATTTT,CASSKGAGHTDKQYF
-,TRBJ1-2,-,TRBV20-1,TGCAGTGCCAGATCCTTCGTTGAGGAGGCGATAAACTATGGCTACACCTTC,CSARSFVEEAINYGYTF
-,TRBJ2-7,-,TRBV7-9,TGTGCCAACAGCAAAGACCTCTACGAGCAGTACTTC,CANSKDLYEQYF
TRBD1,TRBJ2-1,many,TRBV5-1,TGCGCCAGCAGCTCGGACGCGGGACAGGGGGCGCGAGGCCAAGGGGAGCAGTTCTTC,CASSSDAGQGARGQGEQFF
-,TRBJ1-1,many,TRBV5-6,TGTGCCAGCAGCTCCGGGACGAATGAAGCTTTCTTT,CASSSGTNEAFF
-,TRBJ2-7,many,TRBV11-2,TGTGCCAGCAGCTTAGTGGAGGCTAGCCTGGAAGGCGAGCAGTACTTC,CASSLVEASLEGEQYF
-,TRBJ2-1,-,TRBV20-1,TGCAGTGCTAACGGGGGTAGCTCCTACAATGAGCAGTTCTTC,CSANGGSSYNEQFF
-,TRBJ2-7,many,TRBV19,TGTGCCAGTAGTCCCACCCCGGTTAGTATCGACGAGCAGTACTTC,CASSPTPVSIDEQYF
TRBD2,TRBJ2-1,many,TRBV6-2/TRBV6-3,TGTGCCAGCAGTTACCAAGCGGGGGGGCCCAATGAGCAGTTCTTC,CASSYQAGGPNEQFF
TRBD1,TRBJ2-2,many,TRBV20-1,TGCAGTGCTAGGCCGGACAGGGTTCAGGCCTACACCGGGGAGCTGTTTTTT,CSARPDRVQAYTGELFF
TRBD2,TRBJ2-3,many,TRBV2,TGTGCCAGCAGTACCTCTAGCGGGGGTGAGACAGATACGCAGTATTTT,CASSTSSGGETDTQYF
TRBD2,TRBJ2-3,once,TRBV4-2,TGTGCCAGCAGCCAAGGACTAGCGGGGGGAGGAGATACGCAGTATTTT,CASSQGLAGGGDTQYF
TRBD2,TRBJ2-1,many,TRBV4-1,TGCGCCAGCAGCCAAGGGGAAGTAGCGGGGTACAATGAGCAGTTCTTC,CASSQGEVAGYNEQFF
-,TRBJ2-1,many,TRBV30,TGTGCCTGGAGTGTACGGGACGATGAGCAGTTCTTC,CAWSVRDDEQFF
-,TRBJ2-2,many,TRBV24-1,TGTGCCACCAGTGATTTGAACCGAGATGCGAACACCGGGGAGCTGTTTTTT,CATSDLNRDANTGELFF
-,TRBJ1-5,many,TRBV20-1,TGCAGTGCTGGCCTCTCCGGGAGGGGAGACAATCAGCCCCAGCATTTT,CSAGLSGRGDNQPQHF
-,TRBJ2-7,many,TRBV20-1,TGCAGTGCTAGAGATAATCGGGGCCAGACCTACGAGCAGTACTTC,CSARDNRGQTYEQYF
-,TRBJ2-2,many,TRBV24-1,TGTGCCACCAGTGGGACAGATGAAGTGAACACCGGGGAGCTGTTTTTT,CATSGTDEVNTGELFF
TRBD1,TRBJ2-3,many,TRBV20-1,TGCAGTGCTAGAGACCGTTGGGGGGACAGGGGGCGGGCAGATACGCAGTATTTT,CSARDRWGDRGRADTQYF
-,TRBJ1-3,-,TRBV29-1,TGCAGCGTTGGAACAGCTGGAAACACCATATATTTT,CSVGTAGNTIYF
-,TRBJ1-1,many,TRBV25-1,TGTGCCAGCAGTGATCAGGGAAGGGACACTGAAGCTTTCTTT,CASSDQGRDTEAFF